The entry below gives a single T cell receptor (beta chain) sequence along with its context. This specimen belongs to a study of PD-1 blockade in classical Hodgkin lymphoma. The V gene's germline CDR1 is SGHAT and CDR2 FQNNGV. Trimming cost V 1 base and J 2 bases, with 9 bases left between them. This CDR3 contains 14 residues. All patients relapsed after autologous stem cell transplantation, and brentuximab vedotin exposure varied. The study recorded best responses of complete response, partial response or progressive disease. The table came from immunoSEQ multiplex PCR; TCRdb's copy has only in-frame clones and leaves some out. The repertoire includes about 63,000 clones, more than 75% of them detected once, and around 5% sits in the top ten.

The clonotype comes from a human donor with classical Hodgkin lymphoma. The chain combines TRBV11-2 with TRBJ2-7; D is ambiguous. This specimen consisted of peripheral blood mononuclear cells (PBMCs), obtained before the second cycle of nivolumab. CDR3 residues: CASSLGFATYEQYF. The CDR3 DNA reads TGTGCCAGCAGCTTAGGGTTCGCCACCTACGAGCAGTACTTC.